The 13 T cell receptor beta chains given below trace back to one sample, sequenced in a study of blood T cell dynamics during melanoma immunotherapy. Repertoires were generated with immunoSEQ multiplex PCR, while TCRdb's copy carries only in-frame clones and drops some. The data contain about 8,600 clones, roughly 87% of them singletons. Time point in this sample: week 3, after first cycle of checkpoint inhibitor. Material: blood, obtained from a patient treated with checkpoint blockade. These receptors all come from a human donor with melanoma.

The chain joins TRBV29-1 to TRBJ1-1; D possibly corresponds to TRBD1 (5 bases). CDR1 and CDR2 from the germline V gene are SQVTM and ANQGSEA. The CDR3 is 11 amino acids. V was pared by 7 bases and J by 11 bases, with 17 bases between. The DNA for the CDR3 is TGCAGCGCGACCGGGGGGATGAGGGCTTTCTTT. This encodes CSATGGMRAFF.

The CDR3 bases are TGTGCCAGCGGAATTTACGAGCAGTACTTC. The encoded protein is CASGIYEQYF. This sequence joins TRBV6-6 and TRBJ2-7; D call uncertain. The CDR3 is 10 amino acids. V was trimmed by 8 bases and J by 4 bases, leaving 6 bases between them. Germline values: CDR1 MNHNY, CDR2 SVGAGI (reference sequence).

The CDR3 nucleotides read TGTGCCAGTAGTTCAACGTCAGGGGGCTGGGATTCACCCCTCCACTTT. It is translated as CASSSTSGGWDSPLHF. This sequence joins TRBV19 and TRBJ1-6; 8 positions match TRBD1. V lost 5 bases, J lost 8 bases, and 11 bases stayed unmatched. CDR3 length: 16 residues. Germline values: CDR1 LNHDA, CDR2 SQIVND (reference sequence). The full variable domain, completed using reference TRBV19 and TRBJ1-6, is DGGITQSPKYLFRKEGQNVTLSCEQNLNHDAMYWYRQDPGQGLRLIYYSQIVNDFQKGDIAEGYSVSREKKESFPLTVTSAQKNPTAFYLCASSSTSGGWDSPLHFGNGTRLTVT.

The chain's CDR3 is CASRLRTSGAETQYF. CDR3 DNA sequence: TGTGCCAGCAGACTCAGGACTAGCGGGGCGGAGACCCAGTACTTC. This chain joins TRBV27 and TRBJ2-5; the match to TRBD2 covers 12 bases. The CDR3 totals 15 residues. Germline V gives CDR1 MNHEY, CDR2 SMNVEV (reference sequence). The J segment lost 5 bases and the V segment lost 6 bases, leaving 7 bases of the junction unmatched.

This chain connects TRBV30 to TRBJ1-1; D gene unclear. V was trimmed by 6 bases and J by 1 base, leaving 15 bases between them. This CDR3 comprises 14 residues. Germline values: CDR1 GTSNPN, CDR2 SVGIG (reference sequence). CDR3 sequence (DNA): TGTGCCTGTTTCGGAAACTCATGGAACACTGAAGCTTTCTTT. This codes for CACFGNSWNTEAFF.

The J gene is TRBJ2-2, the V gene TRBV6-1; D call uncertain. V was cut by 7 bases and J by 3 bases, with 12 bases left in between. The germline V gene encodes CDR1 MNHNS and CDR2 SASEGT. This CDR3 is built from 14 residues. CDR3 nucleotide sequence: TGTGCCAGCAAGGGATCTCTACACACCGGGGAGCTGTTTTTT. Protein sequence: CASKGSLHTGELFF.

V usage is TRBV10-3 and J usage is TRBJ2-7; 7 bases fit TRBD1. CDR3 length: 14 residues. The ends lost 6 bases at V and 5 bases at J; junction bases unmatched: 10. Germline V gene sequence: CDR1 ENHRY, CDR2 SYGVKD. Written as DNA, the CDR3 is TGTGCCATCAGCCTCGACAGGGTCGTACACGAGCAGTACTTC. Encoded protein: CAISLDRVVHEQYF.

This clone was observed once. This sequence joins TRBV19 and TRBJ1-1, with a tentative D call TRBD1 (5 bases). This CDR3 region has 13 residues. Trimming took off 6 bases at V and 5 bases at J, with 13 bases between the two ends. From germline, CDR1 is LNHDA and CDR2 SQIVND (reference sequence). The DNA for the CDR3 is TGTGCCAGTAGCCATGGGGGAGGGACTGAAGCTTTCTTT. This translates into CASSHGGGTEAFF.

J is TRBJ2-7 and V is TRBV11-2; maybe TRBD2 (6 bases). The CDR3 is 12 amino acids. The germline V gene encodes CDR1 SGHAT and CDR2 FQNNGV. Between the trimmed V and J ends, which lost 10 bases and 6 bases, there was a span of 16 bases. The DNA of the CDR3 is TGTGCCAAACCCGGGAGCGCTTCCGAGCAGTACTTC. Translated, it gives CAKPGSASEQYF.

This clone turned up a few times. The chain recombines TRBV6-1 with TRBJ2-7; no definite D call. Per the germline V gene, CDR1 is MNHNS and CDR2 is SASEGT. V was cut by 5 bases and J by 3 bases, with 11 bases left in between. The CDR3 loop spans 13 amino acids. The CDR3 reads CASSSAFDYEQYF. In DNA, the CDR3 is TGTGCCAGCAGTAGCGCCTTCGACTACGAGCAGTACTTC.

The V gene is TRBV6-5, the J gene TRBJ1-2; possibly TRBD1 for D (5 bases). Germline V gene lookup returns CDR1 MNHEY and CDR2 SVGAGI. The germline V and J ends were trimmed by 5 bases and 8 bases, with 18 bases remaining between them. The CDR3 consists of 14 residues. CDR3 sequence: CASSAVRGGSGYTF. For the CDR3, the DNA is TGTGCCAGCAGTGCGGTGAGGGGAGGATCAGGCTACACCTTC.

The chain has TRBV6-1 and TRBJ2-1, with 9 bases that match TRBD2. Germline loops: CDR1 MNHNS, CDR2 SASEGT. V dropped 6 bases and J dropped 8; count of bases not matched to a gene: 11. CDR3 length: 15 residues. Written as DNA, the CDR3 is TGTGCCAGCAGAGAAAAGCCGGGACTAGCCTATGAGCAGTTCTTC. It yields the protein CASREKPGLAYEQFF.

This chain links TRBV14 with TRBJ2-2; D unresolved. With 8 bases removed from V and 4 bases from J, the gap between germline ends came to 11 bases. This CDR3 has 13 amino acids. In germline, CDR1 is SGHDN, CDR2 FVKESK. CDR3: CASRWTATGELFF. Here the CDR3 DNA reads TGTGCCAGCCGTTGGACGGCCACCGGGGAGCTGTTTTTT.